This T cell receptor (beta chain) stems from a study of T cell repertoires in cytomegalovirus infection (dated by TCRdb to about 2019). Some background on the complete study: Because public TCR beta signatures pointed to carriage of CMV infection together with the matching HLA type, the HLA type of each donor mattered for the analysis.

The sequencing machine was an Illumina HiSeq 1500. The public reads were reanalyzed by TCRdb: fastp trimming at Q25, MiXCR alignment, in-frame beta chains only. Records with the same CDR3 protein are collapsed into one entry carrying the most frequent genes and DNA. This sample lists more than 400,000 distinct CDR3 sequences; about 30% were detected once. Together, the top ten hold less than 15% of the sample. With regard to this clonotype: Its binding antigen is unknown. One base away there is no much larger clone; base qualities are not given.

The paper's findings and limits, for the study overall: In both this cohort and an independent cohort of some 350 donors, the cumulative frequency of public TCR beta family members distinguished carriers of CMV infection plus the relevant HLA type. The ex vivo response was dominated by HLA-C-restricted CMV-specific TCR beta clonotypes, which also provided the single most frequent clonotype in two of eight donors.

Sequenced material: PBMCs. The TCR sequence derives from a human donor in good health (CMV status not recorded). Some clones in this sample may be carry-over from other donors' samples.

CDR3 sequence: CASSPDRKNTGELFF. The DNA is as follows: TGTGCCAGCAGTCCGGACAGGAAGAACACCGGGGAGCTGTTTTTT. The V and J segments used are TRBV6-8 and TRBJ2-2, with 7 bases aligning to TRBD1. The germline V gene sets CDR1 to MNHGY and CDR2 to SAAAGT. Ends trimmed: V by 5 bases, J by 1 base; bases unmatched to a gene: 4. The CDR3 spans 15 residues, from the cysteine through the phenylalanine. The sequence is cut down to CDR3 DNA, 45 bases in frame from base 1.